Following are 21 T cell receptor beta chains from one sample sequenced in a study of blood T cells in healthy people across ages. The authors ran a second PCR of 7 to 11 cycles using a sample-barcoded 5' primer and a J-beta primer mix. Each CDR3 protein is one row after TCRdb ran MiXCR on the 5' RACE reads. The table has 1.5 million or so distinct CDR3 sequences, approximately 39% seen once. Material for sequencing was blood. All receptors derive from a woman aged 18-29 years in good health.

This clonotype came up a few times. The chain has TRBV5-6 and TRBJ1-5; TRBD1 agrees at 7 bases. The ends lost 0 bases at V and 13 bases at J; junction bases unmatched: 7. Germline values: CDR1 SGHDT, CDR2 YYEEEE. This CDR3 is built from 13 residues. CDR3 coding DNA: TGTGCCAGCAGCTTGGCAGTGACAGGGAGTCAGCATTTT. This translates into CASSLAVTGSQHF.

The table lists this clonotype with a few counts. This chain's CDR3 is CASIRQGQVEETQYF. DNA for the CDR3: TGTGCCAGCATCCGACAGGGGCAGGTGGAAGAGACCCAGTACTTC. The chain joins TRBV21-1 to TRBJ2-5; the D call of TRBD1 is as the table states it, not checked on the DNA. TRBV21-1 is termed a pseudogene. The CDR3 has 15 residues.

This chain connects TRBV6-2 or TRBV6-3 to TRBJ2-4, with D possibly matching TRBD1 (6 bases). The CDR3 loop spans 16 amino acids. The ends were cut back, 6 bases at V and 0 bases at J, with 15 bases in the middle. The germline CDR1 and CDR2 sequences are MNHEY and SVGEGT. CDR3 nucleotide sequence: TGTGCCAGCAGCTCCGGGACACCATTAGCCAAAAACATTCAGTACTTC. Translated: CASSSGTPLAKNIQYF.

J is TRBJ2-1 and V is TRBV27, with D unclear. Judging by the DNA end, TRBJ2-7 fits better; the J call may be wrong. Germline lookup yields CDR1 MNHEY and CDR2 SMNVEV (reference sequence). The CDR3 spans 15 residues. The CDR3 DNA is TGTGCCAGCAGGGAGATGCAGAGCTCCTACAATGAGCAGTACTTC. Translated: CASREMQSSYNEQYF.

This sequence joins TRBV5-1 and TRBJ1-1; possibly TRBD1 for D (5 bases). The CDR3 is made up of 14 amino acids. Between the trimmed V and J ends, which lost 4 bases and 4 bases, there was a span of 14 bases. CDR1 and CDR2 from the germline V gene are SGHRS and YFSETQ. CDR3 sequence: CASSRGVPGTEAFF. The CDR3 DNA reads TGCGCCAGCAGCAGGGGTGTCCCCGGCACTGAAGCTTTCTTT.

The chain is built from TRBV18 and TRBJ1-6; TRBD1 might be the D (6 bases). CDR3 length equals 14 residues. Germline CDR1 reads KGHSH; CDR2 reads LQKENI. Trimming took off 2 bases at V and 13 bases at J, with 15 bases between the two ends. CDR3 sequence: CASSPGQPLVPLHF. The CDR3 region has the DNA TGTGCCAGCTCACCAGGACAGCCTCTCGTCCCCCTCCACTTT.

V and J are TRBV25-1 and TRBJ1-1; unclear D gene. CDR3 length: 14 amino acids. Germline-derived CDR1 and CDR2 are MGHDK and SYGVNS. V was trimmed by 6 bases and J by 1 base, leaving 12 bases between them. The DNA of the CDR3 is TGTGCCAGCAGCGAAATGAGGGAGAACACTGAAGCTTTCTTT. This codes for CASSEMRENTEAFF.

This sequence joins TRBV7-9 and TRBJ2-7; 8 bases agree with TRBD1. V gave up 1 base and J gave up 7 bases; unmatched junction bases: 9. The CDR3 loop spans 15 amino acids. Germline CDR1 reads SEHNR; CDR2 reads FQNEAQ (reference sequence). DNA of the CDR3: TGTGCCAGCAGCTTAGTTGGACAGGGAGGCAATGAGCAGTACTTC. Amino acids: CASSLVGQGGNEQYF.

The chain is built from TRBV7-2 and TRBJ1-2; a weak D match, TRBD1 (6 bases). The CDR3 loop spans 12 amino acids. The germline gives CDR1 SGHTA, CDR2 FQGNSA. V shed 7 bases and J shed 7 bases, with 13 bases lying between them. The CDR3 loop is CASNSGVLGYTF. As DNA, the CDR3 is TGTGCCAGCAACTCAGGGGTTCTTGGCTACACCTTC. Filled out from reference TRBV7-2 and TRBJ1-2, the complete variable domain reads GAGVSQSPSNKVTEKGKDVELRCDPISGHTALYWYRQSLGQGLEFLIYFQGNSAPDKSGLPSDRFSAERTGGSVSTLTIQRTQQEDSAVYLCASNSGVLGYTFGSGTRLTVV.

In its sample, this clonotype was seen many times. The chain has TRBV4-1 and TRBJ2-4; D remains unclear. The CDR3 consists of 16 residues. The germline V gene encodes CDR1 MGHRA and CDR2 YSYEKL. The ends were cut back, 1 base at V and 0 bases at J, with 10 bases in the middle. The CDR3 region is CASSQGVVGAKNIQYF. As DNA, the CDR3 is TGCGCCAGCAGCCAAGGGGTAGTTGGAGCCAAAAACATTCAGTACTTC.

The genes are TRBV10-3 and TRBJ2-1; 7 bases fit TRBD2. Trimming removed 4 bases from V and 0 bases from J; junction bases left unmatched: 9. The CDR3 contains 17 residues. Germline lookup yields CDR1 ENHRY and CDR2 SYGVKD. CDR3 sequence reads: CAISGSQRGSSYNEQFF. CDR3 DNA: TGTGCCATCAGTGGCTCCCAGCGCGGGAGCTCCTACAATGAGCAGTTCTTC.

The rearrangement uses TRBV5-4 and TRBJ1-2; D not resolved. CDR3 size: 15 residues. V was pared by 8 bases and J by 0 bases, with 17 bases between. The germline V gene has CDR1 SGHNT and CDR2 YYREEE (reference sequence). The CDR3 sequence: CASLSTVSANYGYTF. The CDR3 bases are TGTGCCAGTTTATCGACGGTCAGCGCTAACTATGGCTACACCTTC. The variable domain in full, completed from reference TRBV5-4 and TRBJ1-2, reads ETGVTQSPTHLIKTRGQQVTLRCSSQSGHNTVSWYQQALGQGPQFIFQYYREEENGRGNFPPRFSGLQFPNYSSELNVNALELDDSALYLCASLSTVSANYGYTFGSGTRLTVV.

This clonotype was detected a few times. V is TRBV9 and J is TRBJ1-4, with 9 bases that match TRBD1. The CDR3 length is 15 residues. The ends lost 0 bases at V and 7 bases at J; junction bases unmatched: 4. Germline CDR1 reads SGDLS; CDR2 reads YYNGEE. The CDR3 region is CASSVGQGVGEKLFF. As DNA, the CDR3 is TGTGCCAGCAGCGTAGGACAGGGGGTCGGTGAAAAACTGTTTTTT. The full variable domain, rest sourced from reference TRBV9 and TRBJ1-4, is DSGVTQTPKHLITATGQRVTLRCSPRSGDLSVYWYQQSLDQGLQFLIQYYNGEERAKGNILERFSAQQFPDLHSELNLSSLELGDSALYFCASSVGQGVGEKLFFGSGTQLSVL.

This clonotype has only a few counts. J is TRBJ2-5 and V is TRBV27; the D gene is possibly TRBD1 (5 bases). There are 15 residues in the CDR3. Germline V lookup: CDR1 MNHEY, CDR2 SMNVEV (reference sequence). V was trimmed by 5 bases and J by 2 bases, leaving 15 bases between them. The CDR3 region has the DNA TGTGCCAGCAGTAACCTAGGGGTAGGGCAAGAGACCCAGTACTTC. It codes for CASSNLGVGQETQYF.

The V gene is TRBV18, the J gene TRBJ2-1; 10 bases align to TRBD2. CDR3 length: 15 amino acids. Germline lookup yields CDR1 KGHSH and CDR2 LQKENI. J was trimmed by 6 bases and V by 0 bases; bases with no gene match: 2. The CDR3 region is CASSPPSGRLNEQFF. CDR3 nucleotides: TGTGCCAGCTCACCACCTAGCGGGAGGCTCAATGAGCAGTTCTTC.

CDR3 protein: CASSLDFGIGQPQHF. The DNA for the CDR3 is TGTGCCAGCAGCTTAGATTTTGGTATCGGACAGCCCCAGCATTTT. This chain links TRBV11-2 with TRBJ1-5; D remains unclear. V lost 0 bases, J lost 7 bases, and 13 bases lay in between. This CDR3 comprises 15 residues. CDR1 is SGHAT, CDR2 FQNNGV, per germline.

The CDR3 region has the DNA TGTGCCAGCAGTCACCGGGACCTTTTTGGCTACACCTTC. It is translated as CASSHRDLFGYTF. The chain links TRBV7-9 to TRBJ1-2, with D possibly TRBD1 on 5 matching bases. Germline V CDR1 and CDR2: SEHNR, FQNEAQ (reference sequence). V lost 6 bases to trimming and J lost 7 bases, with 15 bases between them. The CDR3 consists of 13 residues.

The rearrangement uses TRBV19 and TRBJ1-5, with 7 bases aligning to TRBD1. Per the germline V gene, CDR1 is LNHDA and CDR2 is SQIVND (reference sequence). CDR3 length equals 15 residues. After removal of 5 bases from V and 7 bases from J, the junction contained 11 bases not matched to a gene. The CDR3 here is CASSPWTGSWQPQHF. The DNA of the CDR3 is TGTGCCAGTAGTCCCTGGACAGGATCGTGGCAGCCCCAGCATTTT.

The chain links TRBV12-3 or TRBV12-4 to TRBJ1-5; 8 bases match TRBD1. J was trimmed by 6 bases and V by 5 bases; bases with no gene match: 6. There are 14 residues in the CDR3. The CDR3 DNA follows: TGTGCCAGCAGTATCGACAGGGGCACTCAGCCCCAGCATTTT. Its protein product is CASSIDRGTQPQHF.

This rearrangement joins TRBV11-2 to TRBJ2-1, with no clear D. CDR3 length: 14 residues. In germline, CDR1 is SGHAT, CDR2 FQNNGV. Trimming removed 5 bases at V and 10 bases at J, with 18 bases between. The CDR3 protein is CASSPLATDAEQFF. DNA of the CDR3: TGTGCCAGCAGCCCCTTGGCAACGGACGCAGAGCAGTTCTTC.

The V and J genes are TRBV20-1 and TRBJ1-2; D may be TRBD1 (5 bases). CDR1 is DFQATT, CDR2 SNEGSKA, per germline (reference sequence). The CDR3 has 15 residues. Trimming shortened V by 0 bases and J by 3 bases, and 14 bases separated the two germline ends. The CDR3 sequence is CSARDSTGTDYGYTF. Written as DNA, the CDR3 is TGCAGTGCTAGAGATAGCACAGGAACGGACTATGGCTACACCTTC.